The 8 T cell receptor beta chains below were found in one sample sequenced in a study of cytomegalovirus exposure and HLA in healthy donors. The assay was immunoSEQ multiplex PCR, and TCRdb's table has in-frame clones only and misses some. This table has some 150,000 clones, approximately 86% appearing once. Sample: PBMCs. The receptors here all came from a man aged 18 to 29 in good health and CMV-seropositive.

This rearrangement joins TRBV18 to TRBJ2-7; TRBD2 agrees at 16 bases. Germline V CDR1 and CDR2: KGHSH, LQKENI. The ends lost 4 bases at V and 6 bases at J; junction bases unmatched: 9. CDR3 length: 17 residues. The CDR3 DNA follows: TGTGCCAGCTCACGAGCGGGACTAGCGGGAGGGCCGTTCGAGCAGTACTTC. Amino acids: CASSRAGLAGGPFEQYF.

The chain uses TRBV4-3 and TRBJ1-5, with 9 nucleotides matching TRBD1. The CDR3 contains 16 residues. The germline V gene has CDR1 LGHNA and CDR2 YSLEER. V lost 0 bases, J lost 7 bases, and 7 bases stayed unmatched. The CDR3 coding sequence is TGCGCCAGCAGCCAAGATAGGGACAGGGCCGGGCAGCCCCAGCATTTT. Residues: CASSQDRDRAGQPQHF.

The chain has TRBV7-2 and TRBJ1-3, with D perhaps matching TRBD1 (6 bases). There are 15 residues in the CDR3. Trimming stripped 4 bases from V and 10 bases from J, with 20 bases between. Germline-derived CDR1 and CDR2 are SGHTA and FQGNSA. CDR3 nucleotide sequence: TGTGCCAGCAGCTCCGGGACATCCCCCGGTGGGACCATATATTTT. It is translated as CASSSGTSPGGTIYF.

V gene TRBV6-5 combines with J gene TRBJ2-4; D possibly corresponds to TRBD2 (5 bases). Trimming pared 0 bases from V and 1 base from J, leaving 10 bases between. This CDR3 is 16 amino acids long. Germline V gene sequence: CDR1 MNHEY, CDR2 SVGAGI. Here the CDR3 DNA reads TGTGCCAGCAGTTACTCCCCGGGATCCGCCAAAAACATTCAGTACTTC. This sequence encodes CASSYSPGSAKNIQYF.

The V and J genes are TRBV27 and TRBJ2-5; D might be TRBD2 (6 bases). CDR1 and CDR2 (germline): MNHEY, SMNVEV (reference sequence). The CDR3 loop spans 12 amino acids. Deletions cut 7 bases from V and 10 bases from J, with 16 bases between. CDR3 sequence: CASTTSRGIQYF. CDR3 nucleotide sequence: TGTGCCAGCACCACCTCACGGGGGATCCAGTACTTC.

Regarding this clone: A much larger clonotype is one base distant, so this may be a read error. The chain joins TRBV7-8 to TRBJ2-7, with D unclear. The V gene's germline CDR1 is SGHVS and CDR2 FQNEAQ. The CDR3 totals 13 residues. Between the trimmed V and J ends, which lost 2 bases and 0 bases, there was a span of 5 bases. The chain's CDR3 is CASSLHSSYEQYF. The CDR3 DNA is TGTGCCAGCAGCTTACACAGCTCCTACGAGCAGTACTTC.

The V gene is TRBV10-1, the J gene TRBJ2-6, with a possible D match to TRBD1 (6 bases). This CDR3 has 16 residues. Germline CDR1 reads WNHNN; CDR2 reads SYGVQD (reference sequence). V was shortened by 9 bases and J by 2 bases, with 17 bases between the two germline ends. This CDR3 is CARGQGFSPGANVLTF. CDR3 coding DNA: TGCGCCAGGGGGCAGGGGTTCTCCCCTGGGGCCAACGTCCTGACTTTC.

V and J are TRBV6-6 and TRBJ2-1; no clear D. Germline V CDR1 and CDR2: MNHNY, SVGAGI (reference sequence). The CDR3 has 11 residues. V dropped 6 bases and J dropped 4 bases, with 4 bases sitting between them. CDR3 amino acids: CASRLYNEQFF. CDR3 nucleotides: TGTGCCAGCAGACTTTACAATGAGCAGTTCTTC.